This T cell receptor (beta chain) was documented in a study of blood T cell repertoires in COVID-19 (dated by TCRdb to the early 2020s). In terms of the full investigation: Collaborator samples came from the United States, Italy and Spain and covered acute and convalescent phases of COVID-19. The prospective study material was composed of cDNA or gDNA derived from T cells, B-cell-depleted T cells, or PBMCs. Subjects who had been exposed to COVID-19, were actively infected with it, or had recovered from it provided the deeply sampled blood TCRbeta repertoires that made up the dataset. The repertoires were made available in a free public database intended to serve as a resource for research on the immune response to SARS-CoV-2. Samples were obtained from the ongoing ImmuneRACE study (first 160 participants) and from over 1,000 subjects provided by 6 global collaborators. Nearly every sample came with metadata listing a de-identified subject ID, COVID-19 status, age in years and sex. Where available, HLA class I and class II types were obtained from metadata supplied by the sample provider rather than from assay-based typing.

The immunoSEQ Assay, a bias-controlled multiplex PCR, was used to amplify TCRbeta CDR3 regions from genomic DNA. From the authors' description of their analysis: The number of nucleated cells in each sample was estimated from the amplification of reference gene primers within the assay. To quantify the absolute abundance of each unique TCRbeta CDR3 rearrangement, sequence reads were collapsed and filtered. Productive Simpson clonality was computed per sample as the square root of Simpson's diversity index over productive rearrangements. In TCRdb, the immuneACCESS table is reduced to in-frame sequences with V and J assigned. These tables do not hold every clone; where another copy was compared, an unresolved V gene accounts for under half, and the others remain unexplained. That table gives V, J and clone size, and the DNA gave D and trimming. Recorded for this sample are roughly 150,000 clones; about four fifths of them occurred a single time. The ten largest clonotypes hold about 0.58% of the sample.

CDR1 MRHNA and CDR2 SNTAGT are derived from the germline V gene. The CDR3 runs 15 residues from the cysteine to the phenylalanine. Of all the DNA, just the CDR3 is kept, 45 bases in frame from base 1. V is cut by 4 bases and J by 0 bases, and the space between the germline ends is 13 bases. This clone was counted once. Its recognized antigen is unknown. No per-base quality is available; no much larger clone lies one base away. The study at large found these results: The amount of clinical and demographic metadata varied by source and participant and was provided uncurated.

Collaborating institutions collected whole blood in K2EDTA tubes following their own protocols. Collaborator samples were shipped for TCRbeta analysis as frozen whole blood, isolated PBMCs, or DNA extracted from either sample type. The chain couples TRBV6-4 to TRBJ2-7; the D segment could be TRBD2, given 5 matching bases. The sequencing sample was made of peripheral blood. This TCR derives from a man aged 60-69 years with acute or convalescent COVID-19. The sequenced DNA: TGTGCCAGCAGTGTAACGGAGGACCCCTCCTACGAGCAGTACTTC. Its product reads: CASSVTEDPSYEQYF.